This passage covers 20 T cell receptor beta chains from one sample sequenced in a study of blood T cell repertoires in COVID-19. Produced via immunoSEQ multiplex PCR; TCRdb's table is partial and in-frame only. The table shows roughly 150,000 clones, with under 90% occurring only once. Sequenced input: PBMCs or T cells enriched from blood (not recorded which). The receptors stem from a woman aged 45-59 years who had recovered from COVID-19.

This clone was seen a handful of times. Other nucleotide sequences in the sample specify the same CDR3. The gene calls are TRBV10-3 and TRBJ2-3; D remains ambiguous. CDR3 size: 13 residues. V was pared by 2 bases and J by 2 bases, with 5 bases between. Germline V lookup: CDR1 ENHRY, CDR2 SYGVKD. CDR3 protein: CAISESNTDTQYF. CDR3 coding DNA: TGTGCCATCAGTGAGAGCAACACAGATACGCAGTATTTT.

This clone was counted only a few times. The chain links TRBV7-2 to TRBJ1-6; 9 bases line up with TRBD1. Germline assignment: CDR1 SGHTA and CDR2 FQGNSA. Trimming cost V 1 base and J 6 bases; bases outside gene matches: 7. This CDR3 is 17 amino acids long. CDR3 in DNA: TGTGCCAGCAGCTTAGGCCGCGGGACAGGGCGTAATTCACCCCTCCACTTT. Protein sequence: CASSLGRGTGRNSPLHF.

The chain links TRBV6-5 to TRBJ1-1; D ambiguous. Trimming cost V 7 bases and J 3 bases, with 15 bases left between them. Germline V gene data show CDR1 as MNHEY and CDR2 as SVGAGI. CDR3 length: 14 amino acids. The CDR3 spells CASKMAGKYTEAFF. The CDR3 DNA reads as TGTGCCAGCAAGATGGCAGGCAAATACACTGAAGCTTTCTTT.

This clone has more than one count but fewer than ten. V gene TRBV4-1 combines with J gene TRBJ2-7, with unresolved D. Per germline, CDR1 MGHRA and CDR2 YSYEKL. With 0 bases removed from V and 0 bases from J, the gap between germline ends came to 9 bases. The CDR3 consists of 15 residues. This CDR3 reads CASSQDRQVSYEQYF. The CDR3 DNA is TGCGCCAGCAGCCAAGATCGGCAGGTCTCCTACGAGCAGTACTTC.

V and J are TRBV6-2 or TRBV6-3 and TRBJ1-3; no clear D. This CDR3 is built from 14 residues. From germline, CDR1 is MNHEY and CDR2 SVGEGT. V was pared by 2 bases and J by 2 bases, with 7 bases between. CDR3 nucleotide sequence: TGTGCCAGCAGTTACCACAGCCCTGGAAACACCATATATTTT. Translation: CASSYHSPGNTIYF.

The chain recombines TRBV10-3 with TRBJ2-7; 10 bases fit TRBD2. The length of the CDR3 is 17 residues. In germline, CDR1 is ENHRY, CDR2 SYGVKD. V lost 6 bases and J lost 3; bases outside the gene matches: 14. CDR3 nucleotide sequence: TGTGCCATCAGCCCGGATCCTCTAGCGGGAGCCGTCTACGAGCAGTACTTC. As protein: CAISPDPLAGAVYEQYF.

The gene calls are TRBV29-1 and TRBJ1-4; a weak D match, TRBD1 (6 bases). This CDR3 contains 15 residues. Trimming cost V 4 bases and J 4 bases, with 16 bases left between them. CDR1 is SQVTM, CDR2 ANQGSEA, per germline. For the CDR3, the DNA is TGCAGCGTTGGGGTGGGCGGACAGCTTAATGAAAAACTGTTTTTT. It codes for CSVGVGGQLNEKLFF.

This chain uses TRBV3-1 (or the pseudogene TRBV3-2) with TRBJ1-2, with D possibly TRBD1 on 5 matching bases. Germline V gene data show CDR1 as LGHDT and CDR2 as YNNKEL (reference sequence). The ends were cut back, 4 bases at V and 2 bases at J, with 17 bases in the middle. The CDR3 has 16 amino acids. This CDR3 reads CASSPLFAGGNYGYTF. CDR3 DNA sequence: TGTGCCAGCAGCCCCCTTTTCGCGGGGGGAAACTATGGCTACACCTTC.

Comment on this clone: A junction end diverges from the germline sequence, so it may reflect a read error. The chain uses TRBV6-5 and TRBJ1-2, with 10 bases fitting TRBD1. Germline V gene sequence: CDR1 MNHEY, CDR2 SVGAGI. The CDR3 totals 12 residues. The CDR3 region is CASSLGQGRVSF. The DNA of the CDR3 is TGTGCCAGCAGTTTGGGACAGGGGAGGGTGTCCTTC.

V is TRBV12-3 or TRBV12-4 and J is TRBJ2-5; TRBD1 agrees at 10 bases. This CDR3 is built from 13 residues. V trimming: 6 bases; J trimming: 4 bases; junction bases outside the gene matches: 2. In nucleotides, the CDR3 is TGTGCCAGCAGCCGGGACAGGGGAGAGACCCAGTACTTC. Translated: CASSRDRGETQYF.

V usage is TRBV7-6 and J usage is TRBJ1-4; D is possibly TRBD1 (6 bases). The V gene lost 4 bases and the J gene lost 3 bases, with 12 bases spanning the gap. The CDR3 has 15 amino acids. Germline V gene data show CDR1 as SGHVS and CDR2 as FNYEAQ. As DNA, the CDR3 is TGTGCCAGCAGCTGGTCAGGGGCGCCTAATGAAAAACTGTTTTTT. Its translation is CASSWSGAPNEKLFF.

V and J are TRBV7-2 and TRBJ2-7, with 8 bases lining up with TRBD2. The CDR3 is 16 residues long. The V and J ends lost 5 bases and 4 bases, in that order; junction bases with no gene match: 13. In germline, CDR1 is SGHTA, CDR2 FQGNSA. The CDR3 spells CASSPGGLPGAYEQYF. DNA of the CDR3: TGTGCCAGCAGCCCGGGGGGGCTCCCCGGAGCTTACGAGCAGTACTTC.

The rearrangement links TRBV7-9 to TRBJ2-1; perhaps TRBD1 as D (6 bases). In germline, CDR1 is SEHNR, CDR2 FQNEAQ (reference sequence). With 0 bases removed from V and 0 bases from J, the gap between germline ends came to 9 bases. The CDR3 consists of 16 residues. The CDR3 DNA sequence: TGTGCCAGCAGCTTAGCCGGGACAACCTCCTACAATGAGCAGTTCTTC. This codes for CASSLAGTTSYNEQFF.

The chain is built from TRBV19 and TRBJ1-3; D uncertain. The CDR3 extends over 17 amino acids. The germline gives CDR1 LNHDA, CDR2 SQIVND (reference sequence). Trimming stripped 5 bases from V and 0 bases from J, with 17 bases between. As DNA, the CDR3 is TGTGCCAGTAGTCTCCGTCAGGACTCGCGCTCTGGAAACACCATATATTTT. This gives the protein CASSLRQDSRSGNTIYF.

This sequence joins TRBV7-2 and TRBJ2-4; 7 bases agree with TRBD2. Trimming cost V 1 base and J 0 bases; bases outside gene matches: 6. Germline assignment: CDR1 SGHTA and CDR2 FQGNSA. The CDR3 has 17 amino acids. In DNA, the CDR3 is TGTGCCAGCAGCTTAGTCCCAGCGGGGCTAGCCAAAAACATTCAGTACTTC. Translation gives CASSLVPAGLAKNIQYF.

This clone was counted between two and nine times. The chain has TRBV2 and TRBJ2-3, with 9 bases aligning to TRBD2. V gave up 4 bases and J gave up 8 bases; unmatched junction bases: 16. The germline CDR1 and CDR2 sequences are SNHLY and FYNNEI. The CDR3 contains 17 residues. The CDR3 DNA reads as TGTGCCAGCAGTGCCCAAAAACTAGCGGGCGTGATTGGTACGCAGTATTTT. It encodes CASSAQKLAGVIGTQYF. Full variable domain (remainder filled in from reference TRBV2 and TRBJ2-3): EPEVTQTPSHQVTQMGQEVILRCVPISNHLYFYWYRQILGQKVEFLVSFYNNEISEKSEIFDDQFSVERPDGSNFTLKIRSTKLEDSAMYFCASSAQKLAGVIGTQYFGPGTRLTVL.

This clone was seen only once. The chain links TRBV9 to TRBJ2-1, with 8 bases that match TRBD2. Germline V gene data show CDR1 as SGDLS and CDR2 as YYNGEE. Trimming cost V 0 bases and J 4 bases; bases outside gene matches: 6. The CDR3 is 16 residues long. The CDR3 region is CASSVVAGFVYNEQFF. For the CDR3, the DNA is TGTGCCAGCAGCGTAGTAGCGGGGTTCGTATACAATGAGCAGTTCTTC.

The V gene is TRBV21-1, the J gene TRBJ1-1. TRBV21-1 is termed a pseudogene. This CDR3 is built from 12 residues. The CDR3 DNA sequence: TGTGCCAGCAGCAACTGGACGGGAAAAGCTTTCTTT. It codes for CASSNWTGKAFF.

This sequence joins TRBV7-2 and TRBJ2-7; 9 bases line up with TRBD2. This CDR3 contains 18 residues. CDR1 is SGHTA and CDR2 is FQGNSA in the germline V gene. The trim removed 2 bases at V and 2 bases at J, leaving 13 bases unmatched. The CDR3 region is CASSLNAGGRLNPYEQYF. The DNA of the CDR3 is TGTGCCAGCAGCTTAAACGCGGGGGGGCGTCTGAATCCCTACGAGCAGTACTTC. Drawing the rest from reference TRBV7-2 and TRBJ2-7, the complete variable domain is GAGVSQSPSNKVTEKGKDVELRCDPISGHTALYWYRQSLGQGLEFLIYFQGNSAPDKSGLPSDRFSAERTGGSVSTLTIQRTQQEDSAVYLCASSLNAGGRLNPYEQYFGPGTRLTVT.

Here the CDR3 reads CASSPGTGQNTEAFF. The CDR3 DNA reads as TGTGCCAGTAGTCCGGGGACAGGTCAGAACACTGAAGCTTTCTTT. This chain joins TRBV19 and TRBJ1-1; 8 positions agree with TRBD1. Losses at the gene ends were 5 bases for V and 1 base for J; bases not matched to a gene: 6. The CDR3 is 15 amino acids. The germline gives CDR1 LNHDA, CDR2 SQIVND (reference sequence).